One T cell receptor beta chain is described in this entry. The target antigen is unknown. The PCR employed 60 Vbeta primers together with 13 Jbeta primers. Profiling relied on immunoSEQ multiplex PCR, and the TCRdb table lists in-frame clones only, not all of them. The sample comprises over 20,000 clones, 75% to 80% of which are singletons, and 4% to 5.5% rests with the top ten. The data originate from a study of cytomegalovirus exposure and HLA in healthy donors. The study, taken as a whole, reports: Presence/absence analyses assumed roughly uniform sequencing depth across donors, which may not hold.

This CDR3 region has 15 residues. Germline loops: CDR1 SGHVS, CDR2 FQNEAQ. V was pared by 5 bases and J by 5 bases, with 5 bases of the junction left unmatched. This chain uses TRBV7-8 with TRBJ2-1; the match to TRBD2 covers 11 bases. Sequencing was done on a sample of PBMCs. The receptor was isolated from a male donor in good health and CMV-seronegative. In DNA, the CDR3 is TGTGCCAGCAGCCATACTAGCGGGAGACACAATGAGCAGTTCTTC. Its translation is CASSHTSGRHNEQFF.